The entry that follows covers one TCR beta chain sequence. The target antigen is unknown. Every donor was a healthy person donating bone marrow. The CDR3 totals 19 residues. The germline V gene has CDR1 SGHDT and CDR2 YYEEEE. The V gene end was trimmed by 2 bases and the J gene end by 2 bases; junction bases not matched to a gene: 16. Both 60 Vbeta primers and 13 Jbeta primers went into the PCR. Clones were sequenced by immunoSEQ multiplex PCR, and TCRdb holds only the in-frame ones, with some missing. The sample holds about 94,000 clones, about 62% seen once. The data were taken from a study of cytomegalovirus exposure and HLA in healthy donors. Notes on the study in general: Immune exposure was documented only through CMV serostatus. Other equally common chains were less clonally expanded than HLA-associated TCR beta chains, a later analysis showed.

This rearrangement joins TRBV5-6 to TRBJ2-1; TRBD2 aligns across 7 bases. This clonotype was obtained from a man aged 25 to 40 in good health and CMV-seronegative. Input material: PBMCs. CDR3 coding DNA: TGTGCCAGCAGCTTAGGACCAGCGGGATCCCTCGGGCCCTACAATGAGCAGTTCTTC. The encoded protein is CASSLGPAGSLGPYNEQFF.